These T cell receptor beta chains were read from a single sample in a study of cytomegalovirus exposure and HLA in healthy donors. The method was immunoSEQ multiplex PCR; TCRdb's version includes in-frame clones alone and lacks a portion of them. In total, the table holds about 48,000 clones. The specimen sequenced was PBMCs. The receptors stem from a woman in her forties in good health and CMV-seronegative. Each CDR3 is given with its conserved first and last residue. Fields, in order: V gene, J gene, clone size, CDR3 protein. Clone size is stated in some rows and not others, as once, few, many or a class when expanded.

>TRBV29-1|TRBJ2-1|NA
CSVGLGEQFF
>TRBV18|TRBJ2-3|NA
CASSPPGQESTDTQYF
>TRBV7-3|TRBJ2-1|NA
CASSPVLAGGMGEQFF
>TRBV11-2|TRBJ2-7|NA
CASSLVEGQGYEQYF
>TRBV7-8|TRBJ1-1|NA
CASSSSGSNTEAFF
>TRBV6-1|TRBJ2-7|NA
CASGPTSGIEGQYF
>TRBV10-2|TRBJ1-5|NA
CASNNLFQPQHF
>TRBV9|TRBJ2-3|NA
CASGVTSGRTDTQYF
>TRBV2|TRBJ2-1|NA
CASLRQGAPDNEQFF
>TRBV6-6|TRBJ2-7|NA
CASRSGQNNYEQYF
>TRBV6-1|TRBJ2-4|NA
CASSERGSSYSGAKNIQYF
>TRBV16|TRBJ1-1|NA
CASTAGGGRGTEAFF
>TRBV5-6|TRBJ2-2|NA
CASSDTGTAWGGELFF
>TRBV5-1|TRBJ2-7|NA
CASSFQGSYEQYF
>TRBV9|TRBJ2-3|NA
CASSVSVGGDMDTQYF
>TRBV5-8|TRBJ1-6|NA
CASSLARENSPLHF
>TRBV27|TRBJ1-2|NA
CASSLSIGGASGYTF
>TRBV27|TRBJ2-1|NA
CASHSANEQFF
>TRBV6-6|TRBJ1-1|NA
CASSLTQGFEAFF
>TRBV28|TRBJ2-3|NA
CASTWGEGLTDTQYF
>TRBV30|TRBJ2-7|NA
CAWSPTTGGLPLGEQYF
>TRBV5-1|TRBJ2-3|NA
CASSSGVGARTQYF
>TRBV6-6|TRBJ1-2|NA
CAVLGRAYGYTF
>TRBV21-1|TRBJ2-7|NA
CANLRQGIGYEQYF
>TRBV4-3|TRBJ1-2|NA
CASSQFGQGGYGYTF
>TRBV7-6|TRBJ1-3|NA
CASSPTGGENTIYF
>TRBV4-3|TRBJ2-4|NA
CASSQEGLAGGRTNIQYF
>TRBV5-1|TRBJ2-6|NA
CASKQGTGANVLTF
>TRBV5-4|TRBJ2-2|NA
CASSGGALAGATNTGELFF
>TRBV18|TRBJ1-1|NA
CASSPPWQGPFEDTEAFF
>TRBV7-2|TRBJ2-7|NA
CASSFSGLDAYEQYF
>TRBV19|TRBJ2-1|NA
CASSLLRGTGTYNEQFF
>TRBV15|TRBJ1-1|NA
CATSRGPVDTEAFF
>TRBV7-9|TRBJ2-5|NA
CASSLGQGQETQYF
>TRBV4-1|TRBJ1-1|medium-sized
CASSQEGGGQNTEAFF
>TRBV11-3|TRBJ2-5|NA
CASSLDLDQETQYF
>TRBV10-3|TRBJ2-3|NA
CAISVAGGDTQYF
>TRBV19|TRBJ2-5|NA
CASSIVPGQTETQYF
>TRBV9|TRBJ2-7|NA
CASSAGGLDSYEQYF
>TRBV18|TRBJ2-7|NA
CASSPSRGDRDSYEQYF
>TRBV2|TRBJ2-1|NA
CASSEGLAGYNEQFF
>TRBV9|TRBJ2-7|NA
CASNPDGPAGGEQYF
>TRBV5-1|TRBJ2-7|NA
CASSPGPQGGEQYF
>TRBV6-4|TRBJ1-5|NA
CASSDYNTEGSLGTGRIRNQPQHF
>TRBV19|TRBJ1-3|NA
CASREGQYANTIYF
>TRBV6-1|TRBJ1-6|NA
CASNWQGGYNSPLHF
>TRBV14|TRBJ2-7|NA
CASSHTLAYEQYF
>TRBV19|TRBJ1-5|NA
CASIPDREDQPQHF
>TRBV7-9|TRBJ2-3|NA
CASSTRQGVADTQYF
>TRBV7-9|TRBJ1-1|NA
CASSLAGDTEAFF
>TRBV5-6|TRBJ2-1|NA
CASSLPGEQFF
>TRBV27|TRBJ2-7|NA
CASSSIDSAYEQYF